The present entry profiles one T cell receptor beta chain with its context. This clonotype occurred a few times. Its cognate antigen has yet to be identified. No much larger clonotype is one base removed from it; base qualities were not supplied. This sample stems from a study of post-analysis software for immune sequencing data (dated by TCRdb to about 2015). With regard to the full study: Disease courses on record covered relapsing-remitting, secondary progressive and progressive-relapsing multiple sclerosis, though some patients had no subtype annotation. A subset of samples was prepared in parallel using single-end sample barcoding, then pooled and co-amplified after Illumina adapter ligation. The multiple sclerosis patient repertoires were compared with more than 9 previously published healthy control repertoires from donors aged roughly 6 to 25 years.

The CDR3 goes from the cysteine to the phenylalanine over 15 residues. Only the CDR3 region is kept as DNA, spanning 45 bases read in frame from base 1. The full study reports these points: Normalized Chao1 diversity was significantly lower in multiple sclerosis patients than controls, suggesting substantial peripheral T-cell clonal expansion. Significantly higher frequencies in patients than in controls were found for about 5 TRBV segments, including TRBV5-6, TRBV5-1 and TRBV20-1. Strong co-clustering of samples prepared in the same batch was shown by direct clustering with F measure, prompting a batch-effect correction. The control group was slightly older than the multiple sclerosis patient group.

TCR beta repertoires were profiled from peripheral blood of roughly twelve young patients with multiple sclerosis to demonstrate the VDJtools post-analysis software. The multiple sclerosis patients were children and adolescents ranging in age from roughly 6 to 16 years. Library creation used PCR. Sequencing took place on an Illumina HiSeq 2500. Unique molecular identifiers were incorporated into TCR beta cDNA libraries to reduce PCR and sequencing biases. Every 1 to 10 million input T cells yielded roughly 500,000 cDNA molecules, meaning each molecule approximated one T cell. The patient libraries were prepared and sequenced with the same protocol used for the earlier healthy control dataset. Within a given batch, samples were prepared together, multiplexed and sequenced on the same HiSeq lane. The published analysis was carried out like this. Raw barcoded reads were processed with MIGEC, discarding single-read molecular identifier groups before consensus assembly and CDR3 extraction. Clonotype tables were post-analysed with VDJtools, normalizing diversity by down-sampling all datasets to the smallest sample size. In repertoire overlap clustering, CDR3 amino acid sequences, but not nucleotide sequences, were matched to correct batch-related cross-sample contamination. TCRdb reworked the public reads: Q25 trimming with fastp, MiXCR clone assembly, productive beta chains retained. For every CDR3 protein sequence, its rows merge into one entry that carries the most common genes and DNA. TCRdb's processing, not the authors' own work, is the source of the V and J calls. In this sample the table shows hundreds of thousands of distinct CDR3 sequences, roughly 58% of which occur a single time. The ten largest clones capture 4.6% of the sample.

In this chain, TRBV12-3 or TRBV12-4 is recombined with TRBJ2-7; the D gene may be TRBD1 or TRBD2, since each aligns over 5 bases. The DNA end favors TRBJ2-5, so the J call may be wrong. The sample consisted of blood. This receptor was obtained from a girl aged 5-17 years with multiple sclerosis. The nucleotide sequence reads as follows: TGTGCCAGCAGTCCCCCGGGGCCGGGATTCGAGACCCAGTACTTC. Its amino acids are CASSPPGPGFETQYF.